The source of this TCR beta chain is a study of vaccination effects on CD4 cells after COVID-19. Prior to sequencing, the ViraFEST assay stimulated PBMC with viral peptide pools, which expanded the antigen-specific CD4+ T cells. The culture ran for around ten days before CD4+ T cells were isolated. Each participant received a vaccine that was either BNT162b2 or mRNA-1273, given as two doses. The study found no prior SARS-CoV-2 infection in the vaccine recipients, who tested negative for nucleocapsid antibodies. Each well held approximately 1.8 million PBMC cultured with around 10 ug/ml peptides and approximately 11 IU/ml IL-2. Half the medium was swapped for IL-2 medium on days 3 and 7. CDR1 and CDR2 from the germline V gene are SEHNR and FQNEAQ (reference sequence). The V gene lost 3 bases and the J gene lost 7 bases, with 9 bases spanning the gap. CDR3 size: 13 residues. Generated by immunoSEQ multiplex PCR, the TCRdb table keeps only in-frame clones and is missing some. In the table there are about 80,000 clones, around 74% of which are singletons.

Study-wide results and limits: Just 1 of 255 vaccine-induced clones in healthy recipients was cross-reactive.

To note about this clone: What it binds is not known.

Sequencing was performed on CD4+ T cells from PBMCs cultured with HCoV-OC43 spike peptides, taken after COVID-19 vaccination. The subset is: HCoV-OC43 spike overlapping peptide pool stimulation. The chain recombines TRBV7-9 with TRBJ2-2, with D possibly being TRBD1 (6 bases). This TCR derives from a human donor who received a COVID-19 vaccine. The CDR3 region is CASSFRGSGELFF. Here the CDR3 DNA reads TGTGCCAGCAGCTTCAGGGGCAGCGGGGAGCTGTTTTTT.